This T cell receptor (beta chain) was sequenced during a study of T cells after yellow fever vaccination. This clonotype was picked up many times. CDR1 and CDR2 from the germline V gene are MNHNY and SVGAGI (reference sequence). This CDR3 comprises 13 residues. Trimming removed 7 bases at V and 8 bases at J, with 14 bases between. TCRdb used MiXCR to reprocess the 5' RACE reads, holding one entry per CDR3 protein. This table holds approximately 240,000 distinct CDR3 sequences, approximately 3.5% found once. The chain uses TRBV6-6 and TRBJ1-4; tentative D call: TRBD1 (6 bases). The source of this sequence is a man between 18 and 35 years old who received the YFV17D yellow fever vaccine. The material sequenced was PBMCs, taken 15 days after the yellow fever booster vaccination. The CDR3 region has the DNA TGTGCCAGCACTTCCCGGGGGCGCGAAAAACTGTTTTTT. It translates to CASTSRGREKLFF.